A selection of T cell receptor beta chains follows, all from one sample in a study of T cells in Graves' hyperthyroidism and ophthalmopathy. MiXCR was run by TCRdb on the multiplex PCR reads, yielding one entry per CDR3 protein. The sample yields 450,000 to 650,000 distinct CDR3 sequences, 14% seen once. Sequences were obtained from blood. Every receptor here comes from a young woman with Graves' ophthalmopathy. CDR3s include the opening cysteine and the closing phenylalanine or tryptophan. A D gene is named only where the DNA matches it firmly. Some rows have no size entry. The others give once, few or many, or a class for an expanded clone.

V gene	clone size	D gene	J gene	CDR3 length	CDR3 protein	CDR3 DNA
TRBV28	many	TRBD2	TRBJ2-7	15	CASSLPAGETYEQYF	TGTGCCAGCAGCCTACCAGCGGGAGAAACCTACGAGCAGTACTTC
TRBV29-1	-	TRBD1	TRBJ1-3	15	CSARKGQGDGNTIYF	TGCAGCGCCCGAAAGGGACAGGGGGACGGAAACACCATATATTTT
TRBV19	few	TRBD1	TRBJ1-2	17	CASTKHGTGSEREGYTF	TGTGCCAGTACAAAACACGGGACAGGGAGCGAAAGGGAGGGCTACACCTTC
TRBV4-1	-	TRBD1	TRBJ1-2	15	CASSQISGTGNGYTF	TGCGCCAGCAGCCAAATCTCCGGGACAGGGAACGGCTACACCTTC
TRBV4-3	few	TRBD1	TRBJ2-6	16	CASSLRQGSGANVLTF	TGCGCCAGCAGCCTACGACAGGGGTCTGGGGCCAACGTCCTGACTTTC
TRBV12-3/TRBV12-4	many	-	TRBJ2-5	15	CASSLGRVLAGTQYF	TGTGCCAGCAGTTTAGGTCGGGTACTAGCAGGGACCCAGTACTTC
TRBV5-1	many	TRBD1	TRBJ1-4	18	CASSLAQPAGTGDEKLFF	TGCGCCAGCAGCTTGGCCCAGCCGGCCGGGACAGGGGATGAAAAACTGTTTTTT
TRBV2	many	TRBD1	TRBJ1-2	13	CASKDRAWYGYTF	TGTGCCAGCAAGGACAGGGCTTGGTATGGCTACACCTTC
TRBV3-1	many	TRBD2	TRBJ2-7	15	CASSQGSGETYEQYF	TGTGCCAGCAGCCAAGGTAGCGGGGAAACCTACGAGCAGTACTTC
TRBV11-2	many	TRBD2	TRBJ2-1	15	CASSLLVLADNEQFF	TGTGCCAGCAGCTTACTCGTACTAGCGGACAATGAGCAGTTCTTC
TRBV20-1	-	TRBD2	TRBJ2-4	15	CSAGPGLVARNIQYF	TGCAGTGCTGGTCCGGGACTAGTCGCTCGAAACATTCAGTACTTC
TRBV11-2	-	TRBD2	TRBJ2-1	16	CASRGTSGRALDEQFF	TGTGCCAGCAGGGGGACTAGCGGGAGGGCCCTCGATGAGCAGTTCTTC
TRBV2	-	-	TRBJ1-1	17	CASSEGPRAGKNTEAFF	TGTGCCAGCAGTGAAGGACCTCGGGCGGGGAAGAACACTGAAGCTTTCTTT
TRBV6-5	few	TRBD2	TRBJ2-3	16	CASSLLAGVVADTQYF	TGTGCCAGCAGCTTACTAGCGGGAGTCGTCGCAGATACGCAGTATTTT
TRBV4-3	-	-	TRBJ1-6	16	CASSQDRLPDNSPLHF	TGCGCCAGCAGCCAAGATAGGCTTCCTGATAATTCACCCCTCCACTTT
TRBV6-2/TRBV6-3	many	TRBD1	TRBJ1-5	16	CASSYPPGQGNQPQHF	TGTGCCAGCAGTTACCCTCCGGGACAGGGCAATCAGCCCCAGCATTTT
TRBV11-2	many	-	TRBJ2-1	15	CASSLDWGSDNEQFF	TGTGCCAGCAGCTTAGATTGGGGGAGTGACAATGAGCAGTTCTTC
TRBV19	few	-	TRBJ2-1	18	CASSIRVIGRRSDNEQFF	TGTGCCAGTAGTATTAGGGTTATCGGGAGAAGGAGCGACAATGAGCAGTTCTTC
TRBV6-2/TRBV6-3	many	TRBD2	TRBJ2-4	13	CASSWTSLNIQYF	TGTGCCAGCAGTTGGACTAGTCTAAACATTCAGTACTTC
TRBV3-1	-	-	TRBJ1-1	15	CASSLRGGANTEAFF	TGTGCCAGCAGCCTCAGGGGAGGGGCGAACACTGAAGCTTTCTTT
TRBV19	few	-	TRBJ1-1	13	CASSIILNTEAFF	TGTGCCAGTAGTATTATCCTGAACACTGAAGCTTTCTTT
TRBV3-1	many	-	TRBJ2-1	12	CASSRPPHEQFF	TGTGCCAGCAGCCGTCCCCCTCATGAGCAGTTCTTC
TRBV20-1	many	-	TRBJ2-5	14	CSAIPRTPGETQYF	TGCAGTGCTATACCTAGGACGCCCGGGGAGACCCAGTACTTC
TRBV5-8	many	TRBD1	TRBJ2-3	15	CASSLGQGVTDTQYF	TGTGCCAGCAGCTTGGGACAGGGGGTCACAGATACGCAGTATTTT
TRBV12-3/TRBV12-4	many	-	TRBJ2-7	12	CASSFVDYEQYF	TGTGCCAGCAGTTTCGTCGACTACGAGCAGTACTTC
TRBV12-3/TRBV12-4	many	TRBD1	TRBJ1-4	15	CASSTGQGAGEKLFF	TGTGCCAGCAGTACAGGACAGGGGGCGGGTGAAAAACTGTTTTTT
TRBV28	many	-	TRBJ2-7	11	CASGTIYEQYF	TGTGCCAGCGGGACCATCTACGAGCAGTACTTC
TRBV5-8	many	-	TRBJ1-2	14	CASTLGRGAYGYTF	TGTGCCAGCACTTTAGGAAGGGGGGCCTATGGCTACACCTTC
TRBV20-1	-	-	TRBJ1-1	11	CSAPRVGEAFF	TGCAGTGCTCCAAGAGTAGGGGAAGCTTTCTTT
TRBV4-1	few	TRBD1	TRBJ2-7	14	CASSQRDRAYEQYF	TGCGCCAGCAGCCAACGGGACAGGGCGTACGAGCAGTACTTC